One T cell receptor (beta chain) is described in this entry. What it binds is not known. This sample is part of a study of T-cell memory formation after mild COVID-19. TCRdb used MiXCR to reprocess the 5' RACE reads, holding one entry per CDR3 protein. Of 400,000 or so distinct CDR3 sequences listed, around 18% were seen once; the top ten hold around 8%. V gave up 5 bases and J gave up 5 bases; unmatched junction bases: 15. This CDR3 is built from 17 residues. The V gene's germline CDR1 is MDHEN and CDR2 SYDVKM. Study-wide findings and caveats: CD4/CD8 balance held among clones contracting day 15 to 85, and later expanders leaned CD4+. Memory from before infection featured some responding clones, which suggests cross-reactive memory joined.

The genes are TRBV28 and TRBJ2-3, with 8 bases aligning to TRBD2. Sequencing was performed on PBMCs or a T cell subset sorted from them (not recorded which). This TCR was sampled from an adult woman who had mild COVID-19 (a few samples of this study predate the infection). Cell type and time point are not known. The CDR3 region is CASSPGAKLAEIDTQYF. DNA for the CDR3: TGTGCCAGCAGTCCAGGGGCTAAACTAGCGGAGATAGATACGCAGTATTTT.